One sample yielded the 32 T cell receptor beta chains listed below, sequenced in a study of cytomegalovirus exposure and HLA in healthy donors. 60 Vbeta and 13 Jbeta primers were used in PCR. Sequencing used immunoSEQ multiplex PCR; TCRdb keeps in-frame clones, though not all of them. The sample lists approximately 110,000 clones; 77% were seen once. Sequencing input: PBMCs. These receptors originate from a woman aged 40 to 49 in good health and CMV-seropositive.

This clone is a singleton in its sample. This sequence joins TRBV10-3 and TRBJ1-2, with D possibly being TRBD1 (6 bases). CDR3 size: 15 residues. CDR1 and CDR2 from the germline V gene are ENHRY and SYGVKD. Between the trimmed V and J ends, which lost 3 bases and 8 bases, there was a span of 19 bases. CDR3 nucleotides: TGTGCCATCAGTGAACGGGGGGGCGCTTCTTGGGGCTACACCTTC. It encodes CAISERGGASWGYTF.

The V and J genes are TRBV6-5 and TRBJ1-3; no clear D gene. Germline V CDR1 and CDR2: MNHEY, SVGAGI. V lost 0 bases and J lost 4, with 10 bases in between. The CDR3 length is 15 residues. The CDR3 nucleotides are TGTGCCAGCAGTTACTCGGGCGGGAGAGGAAACACCATATATTTT. Protein sequence: CASSYSGGRGNTIYF.

This clone has a handful of counts. J is TRBJ2-7 and V is TRBV7-9, with TRBD1 identical over 9 bases. The CDR3 consists of 15 residues. Trimming at V came to 5 bases and at J to 1 base, leaving 6 bases not matched to a gene. CDR1 is SEHNR and CDR2 is FQNEAQ in the germline V gene (reference sequence). CDR3 nucleotide sequence: TGTGCCAGCAGCCACGACAGGGGGGGATCCTACGAGCAGTACTTC. It translates to CASSHDRGGSYEQYF.

This chain connects TRBV5-5 to TRBJ2-2, with D perhaps TRBD1 (6 bases). The CDR3 has 18 residues. V was cut by 4 bases and J by 0 bases, with 19 bases left in between. Per the germline V gene, CDR1 is SGHKS and CDR2 is YYEKEE (reference sequence). CDR3 amino acids: CASSGVRQGPSNTGELFF. DNA for the CDR3: TGTGCCAGCAGCGGAGTACGCCAGGGGCCTTCGAACACCGGGGAGCTGTTTTTT.

The chain uses TRBV4-2 and TRBJ1-5, with D uncertain. Germline V gene sequence: CDR1 LGHNA, CDR2 YNFKEQ. The CDR3 is 16 residues long. V was cut by 4 bases and J by 0 bases, with 13 bases left in between. CDR3 sequence (DNA): TGTGCCAGCAGCCCTGCGGGGTACGGTAGCAATCAGCCCCAGCATTTT. Its protein product is CASSPAGYGSNQPQHF.

This clone was picked up a small number of times. This specimen includes other DNA sequences encoding the same CDR3. The chain uses TRBV9 and TRBJ2-2, with a possible D match to TRBD2 (5 bases). V dropped 0 bases and J dropped 2 bases, with 11 bases sitting between them. CDR1 SGDLS and CDR2 YYNGEE come from the germline V gene. CDR3 length equals 16 residues. The CDR3 here is CASSVDVGSNTGELFF. The CDR3 bases are TGTGCCAGCAGCGTAGATGTGGGGAGCAACACCGGGGAGCTGTTTTTT.

The rearrangement joins TRBV5-1 to TRBJ2-7, with TRBD2 matching over 13 bases. Germline V gene lookup returns CDR1 SGHRS and CDR2 YFSETQ. This CDR3 region has 15 residues. V dropped 4 bases and J dropped 2; count of bases not matched to a gene: 3. The CDR3 reads CASSRGLAGAYEQYF. CDR3 sequence (DNA): TGCGCCAGCAGCAGAGGACTAGCGGGGGCCTACGAGCAGTACTTC.

This clone was found once. The V and J genes are TRBV5-1 and TRBJ1-4, with 7 bases lining up with TRBD1. After removal of 0 bases from V and 10 bases from J, the junction contained 3 bases not matched to a gene. The germline V gene has CDR1 SGHRS and CDR2 YFSETQ. CDR3 length equals 13 residues. This CDR3 is CASSLEAGGKLFF. CDR3 coding DNA: TGCGCCAGCAGCTTGGAGGCAGGGGGAAAACTGTTTTTT. The full variable domain, its missing parts supplied by reference TRBV5-1 and TRBJ1-4, is KAGVTQTPRYLIKTRGQQVTLSCSPISGHRSVSWYQQTPGQGLQFLFEYFSETQRNKGNFPGRFSGRQFSNSRSEMNVSTLELGDSALYLCASSLEAGGKLFFGSGTQLSVL.

V usage is TRBV28 and J usage is TRBJ2-1; 8 nucleotides match TRBD1. The ends lost 6 bases at V and 4 bases at J; junction bases unmatched: 8. CDR1 and CDR2 from the germline V gene are MDHEN and SYDVKM. There are 15 residues in the CDR3. The CDR3 region has the DNA TGTGCCAGCAGCCAACTGGACAGGGTGTACAATGAGCAGTTCTTC. This codes for CASSQLDRVYNEQFF.

The chain links TRBV5-1 to TRBJ2-1; 12 nucleotides line up with TRBD2. The V and J ends lost 2 bases and 5 bases, in that order; junction bases with no gene match: 2. Germline V lookup: CDR1 SGHRS, CDR2 YFSETQ. The CDR3 length is 15 residues. In DNA form, the CDR3 reads TGCGCCAGCAGCTTCCTAGCGGGAGGGGACAATGAGCAGTTCTTC. It codes for CASSFLAGGDNEQFF.

This clone was seen repeatedly, ten times or more. This chain uses TRBV5-1 with TRBJ2-2; D unresolved. Trimming shortened V by 3 bases and J by 3 bases, and 9 bases separated the two germline ends. Per the germline V gene, CDR1 is SGHRS and CDR2 is YFSETQ. The CDR3 sequence is 14 residues long. The DNA of the CDR3 is TGCGCCAGCAGCTCTACTCCTTACACCGGGGAGCTGTTTTTT. Encoded protein: CASSSTPYTGELFF.

The chain couples TRBV6-1 to TRBJ2-7; 12 positions agree with TRBD2. With V trimmed by 3 bases and J by 5 bases, 14 bases remained unmatched. The germline gives CDR1 MNHNS, CDR2 SASEGT. This CDR3 has 18 residues. CDR3 in DNA: TGTGCCAGCAGTGAGTTTTTCCAACTAGCGGGAGGACCCCACGAGCAGTACTTC. This codes for CASSEFFQLAGGPHEQYF.

V is TRBV6-5 and J is TRBJ1-2, with D tentatively TRBD1 (5 bases). V dropped 6 bases and J dropped 1 base, with 9 bases sitting between them. The CDR3 consists of 13 residues. The germline V gene encodes CDR1 MNHEY and CDR2 SVGAGI. The CDR3 nucleotides are TGTGCCAGCAGCAAGGGGTTTAACTATGGCTACACCTTC. Its translation: CASSKGFNYGYTF.

This chain links TRBV6-5 with TRBJ2-7; D possibly corresponds to TRBD1 (6 bases). Germline V gene data show CDR1 as MNHEY and CDR2 as SVGAGI. The CDR3 spans 14 residues. V was trimmed by 8 bases and J by 2 bases, leaving 16 bases between them. For the CDR3, the DNA is TGTGCCAGCCAGCACGAGCAGGGGACCTACGAGCAGTACTTC. Translating it yields CASQHEQGTYEQYF.

The J gene is TRBJ1-6, the V gene TRBV7-2, with unresolved D. V dropped 0 bases and J dropped 9 bases, with 9 bases sitting between them. Looked up from germline, CDR1 is SGHTA and CDR2 is FQGNSA. The CDR3 sequence is 14 residues long. The CDR3 DNA sequence: TGTGCCAGCAGCTTAGCTCAGGTGGCTTCACCCCTCCACTTT. Protein product: CASSLAQVASPLHF.

CDR3 DNA: TGTGCCAGCACCCGAGGGAACACTGAAGCTTTCTTT. It codes for CASTRGNTEAFF. The chain has TRBV6-6 and TRBJ1-1; D gene ambiguous. The germline gives CDR1 MNHNY, CDR2 SVGAGI (reference sequence). CDR3 length: 12 residues. V was clipped by 7 bases and J by 1 base, with 7 bases between them.

The gene calls are TRBV7-9 and TRBJ2-1; TRBD2 matches at 10 bases. The length of the CDR3 is 16 residues. Germline CDR1 and CDR2: SEHNR and FQNEAQ (reference sequence). The V and J ends lost 3 bases and 5 bases, in that order; junction bases with no gene match: 7. CDR3 nucleotides: TGTGCCAGCAGCTTCGTAGCGGGAGGAACAAACAATGAGCAGTTCTTC. It translates to CASSFVAGGTNNEQFF.

This clone was picked up a small number of times. The gene calls are TRBV7-8 and TRBJ1-3; TRBD1 matches at 7 bases. The CDR3 runs 16 residues. Germline assignment: CDR1 SGHVS and CDR2 FQNEAQ. The ends lost 5 bases at V and 0 bases at J; junction bases unmatched: 7. The CDR3 nucleotides read TGTGCCAGCAGCAGACGGGACAGCCTCTCTGGAAACACCATATATTTT. Translated: CASSRRDSLSGNTIYF.

The genes are TRBV6-1 and TRBJ1-4; D is uncertain. This CDR3 has 12 amino acids. V was cut by 10 bases and J by 2 bases, with 8 bases left in between. Per germline, CDR1 MNHNS and CDR2 SASEGT. CDR3: CATSVTNEKLFF. The CDR3 DNA reads TGTGCCACCTCAGTTACTAATGAAAAACTGTTTTTT.

The rearrangement joins TRBV27 to TRBJ1-5, with a tentative D call TRBD1 (6 bases). Trimming took off 10 bases at V and 5 bases at J, with 15 bases between the two ends. Germline V gene sequence: CDR1 MNHEY, CDR2 SMNVEV (reference sequence). This CDR3 spans 13 amino acids. DNA of the CDR3: TGTGCCACCTCGGGGGGCATCGATCAGCCCCAGCATTTT. This encodes CATSGGIDQPQHF.

This chain uses TRBV28 with TRBJ2-7; TRBD1 matches 9 bases. Trimming at V came to 7 bases and at J to 12 bases, leaving 10 bases not matched to a gene. Germline CDR1 is MDHEN and CDR2 is SYDVKM. The length of the CDR3 is 12 residues. In DNA form, the CDR3 reads TGTGCCAGCACCTCCTTGACAGGGGGTCGGTACTTC. Amino acids: CASTSLTGGRYF.

In the case of this clone: Other nucleotide sequences in the sample specify the same CDR3. The J gene is TRBJ2-5, the V gene TRBV28, with TRBD2 matching over 8 bases. V shed 6 bases, J shed 4 bases, and the junction held 13 bases outside the gene matches. In germline, CDR1 is MDHEN, CDR2 SYDVKM. This CDR3 spans 16 amino acids. As DNA, the CDR3 is TGTGCCAGCAGCTCTAGAGGACTAGCAGGAAGAGAGACCCAGTACTTC. This translates into CASSSRGLAGRETQYF.

This chain links TRBV27 with TRBJ2-1, with 12 nucleotides matching TRBD2. The V and J ends lost 3 bases and 10 bases, in that order; junction bases with no gene match: 10. Germline V gives CDR1 MNHEY, CDR2 SMNVEV (reference sequence). The CDR3 sequence is 16 residues long. CDR3 DNA sequence: TGTGCCAGCAGTTTGCGTCTAGCGGGAGGGCCACGGGAGCAGTTCTTC. Translation: CASSLRLAGGPREQFF.

CDR3 coding DNA: TGTGCCAGCAGTTTATCTCGGGGAACCTACGAGCAGTACTTC. This gives the protein CASSLSRGTYEQYF. The chain joins TRBV27 to TRBJ2-7; perhaps TRBD2 as D (5 bases). The V gene lost 0 bases and the J gene lost 2 bases, with 8 bases spanning the gap. Germline assignment: CDR1 MNHEY and CDR2 SMNVEV (reference sequence). CDR3 size: 14 residues.

The chain carries TRBV6-1 and TRBJ2-5, with 8 positions matching TRBD2. V dropped 2 bases and J dropped 5; count of bases not matched to a gene: 7. This CDR3 has 15 amino acids. Germline V CDR1 and CDR2: MNHNS, SASEGT. The CDR3 reads CASSELIGGEETQYF. In DNA, the CDR3 is TGTGCCAGCAGTGAATTGATCGGGGGGGAGGAGACCCAGTACTTC.

This sequence joins TRBV9 and TRBJ1-3, with TRBD1 identical over 7 bases. The CDR3 is made up of 16 amino acids. Germline V gene sequence: CDR1 SGDLS, CDR2 YYNGEE. J lost 0 bases, V lost 2 bases, and 5 bases had no gene match. In DNA form, the CDR3 reads TGTGCCAGCAGCGTGATGGACAGGTTCTCTGGAAACACCATATATTTT. Translating gives CASSVMDRFSGNTIYF.

The rearrangement links TRBV7-8 to TRBJ1-2; D not certain. The germline V gene encodes CDR1 SGHVS and CDR2 FQNEAQ. CDR3 length: 12 residues. V lost 5 bases to trimming and J lost 3 bases, with 7 bases between them. CDR3 sequence: CASSKRDYGYTF. The CDR3 DNA sequence: TGTGCCAGCAGCAAACGCGACTATGGCTACACCTTC.

V gene TRBV2 combines with J gene TRBJ1-5; 8 nucleotides match TRBD1. The V and J ends lost 7 bases and 7 bases, in that order; junction bases with no gene match: 6. The CDR3 consists of 13 residues. Per the germline V gene, CDR1 is SNHLY and CDR2 is FYNNEI. CDR3 nucleotides: TGTGCCAGCAATAACAGGGGGGAACAGCCCCAGCATTTT. Protein product: CASNNRGEQPQHF.

The V gene is TRBV28, the J gene TRBJ1-5, with 10 bases lining up with TRBD1. Looked up from germline, CDR1 is MDHEN and CDR2 is SYDVKM. This CDR3 region has 15 residues. V lost 4 bases, J lost 6 bases, and 6 bases stayed unmatched. The CDR3 spells CASSSDRGFGQPQHF. The DNA for the CDR3 is TGTGCCAGCAGTTCGGACAGGGGGTTCGGTCAGCCCCAGCATTTT.

The chain couples TRBV5-1 to TRBJ1-2; D is uncertain. The CDR3 extends over 14 amino acids. CDR1 is SGHRS and CDR2 is YFSETQ in the germline V gene. V was clipped by 5 bases and J by 4 bases, with 15 bases between them. CDR3 region: CASSPAPRSYGYTF. In DNA, the CDR3 is TGCGCCAGCAGTCCAGCGCCCCGGAGCTATGGCTACACCTTC.

This chain uses TRBV5-1 with TRBJ2-5, with D tentatively TRBD1 (5 bases). This CDR3 is 14 amino acids long. The germline V and J ends were trimmed by 7 bases and 0 bases, with 13 bases remaining between them. From germline, CDR1 is SGHRS and CDR2 YFSETQ. CDR3 bases: TGCGCCAGCGCTAACGGCAGGGACCAAGAGACCCAGTACTTC. As protein: CASANGRDQETQYF. Full variable domain (remainder filled in from reference TRBV5-1 and TRBJ2-5): KAGVTQTPRYLIKTRGQQVTLSCSPISGHRSVSWYQQTPGQGLQFLFEYFSETQRNKGNFPGRFSGRQFSNSRSEMNVSTLELGDSALYLCASANGRDQETQYFGPGTRLLVL.

This chain connects TRBV28 to TRBJ1-2; 9 bases agree with TRBD1. V was pared by 2 bases and J by 9 bases, with 7 bases of the junction left unmatched. The length of the CDR3 is 14 residues. Germline-derived CDR1 and CDR2 are MDHEN and SYDVKM. The CDR3 protein is CASSLDTGGARYTF. CDR3 DNA: TGTGCCAGCAGTTTAGACACAGGGGGCGCACGCTACACCTTC.